This T cell receptor beta chain stems from a study of T cells after yellow fever vaccination. Regarding this clonotype: Its matching antigen is unknown.

The 5'RACE template-switching step produced TCR cDNA and added a universal primer site and UMIs. A single record per CDR3 protein comes from TCRdb applying MiXCR to the 5' RACE reads. The table shows some 350,000 distinct CDR3 sequences, with around 6.5% occurring only once. CDR1 and CDR2 from the germline V gene are ENHRY and SYGVKD. V dropped 3 bases and J dropped 5; count of bases not matched to a gene: 3. The CDR3 covers 13 residues. Study-wide results and caveats: Most primary-vaccination clones reappeared after the booster (about 97% CD4, about 88% CD8).

The receptor comes from a man younger than 45 who received the YFV17D yellow fever vaccine. The V and J genes are TRBV10-3 and TRBJ2-5, with 7 bases fitting TRBD1. This material consisted of PBMCs, taken 5 days after the yellow fever booster vaccination. The CDR3 DNA follows: TGTGCCATCAGTGAACAGGGGCGGGAGACCCAGTACTTC. Encoded protein: CAISEQGRETQYF.